This note documents a single T cell receptor (beta chain) sequence. Sequencing was performed with immunoSEQ multiplex PCR; in TCRdb, only in-frame clones are kept and a portion is missing. The sample lists roughly 200,000 clones, approximately 90% occurring once. The entry originates in a study of blood T cell repertoires in COVID-19. Study in general: Acute-phase and convalescent COVID-19 samples originated in the United States, Italy and Spain.

V was shortened by 2 bases and J by 0 bases, with 5 bases between the two germline ends. CDR1 is MNHNS and CDR2 is SASEGT in the germline V gene. The CDR3 extends over 14 amino acids. This TCR came from a woman aged 18-35 years who had recovered from COVID-19. The genes are TRBV6-1 and TRBJ1-3; D not resolved. The source material was peripheral blood. This chain's CDR3 is CASSETFSGNTIYF. In DNA, the CDR3 is TGTGCCAGCAGTGAAACATTCTCTGGAAACACCATATATTTT.